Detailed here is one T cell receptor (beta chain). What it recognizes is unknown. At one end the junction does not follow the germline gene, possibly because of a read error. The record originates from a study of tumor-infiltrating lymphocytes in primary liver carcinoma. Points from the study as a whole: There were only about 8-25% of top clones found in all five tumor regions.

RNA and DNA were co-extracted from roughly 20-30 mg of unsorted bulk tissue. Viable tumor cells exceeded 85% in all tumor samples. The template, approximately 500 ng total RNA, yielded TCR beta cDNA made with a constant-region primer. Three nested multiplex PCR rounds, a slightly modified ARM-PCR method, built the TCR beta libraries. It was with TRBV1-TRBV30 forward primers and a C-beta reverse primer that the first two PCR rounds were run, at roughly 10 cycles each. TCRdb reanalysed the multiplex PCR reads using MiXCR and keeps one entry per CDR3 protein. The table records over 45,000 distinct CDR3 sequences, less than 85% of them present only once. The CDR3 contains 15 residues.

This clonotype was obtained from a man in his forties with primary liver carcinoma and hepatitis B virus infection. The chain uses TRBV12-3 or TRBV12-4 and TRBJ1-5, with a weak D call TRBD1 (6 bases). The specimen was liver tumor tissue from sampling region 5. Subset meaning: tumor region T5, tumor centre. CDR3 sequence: CASSSLGGDNRPQHF. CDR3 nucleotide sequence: TGTGCCAGCAGTTCGTTAGGGGGGGACAATCGGCCCCAGCATTTT.